This T cell receptor beta chain emerged from a study of shared clonotypes between healthy human individuals. CDR1 is SGHNT, CDR2 YENEEA, per germline. The CDR3 totals 14 residues. The V gene lost 2 bases and the J gene lost 6 bases, with 13 bases spanning the gap. Remarks on this clone: The antigen remains unidentified.

Study-wide points: Sequencing depth was a factor that was expected to affect clonotype sharing among donors.

As handled by the study authors: ImmunoSEQ only sent back junction sequences with no quality scores, so filtering was done differently. The assay was immunoSEQ multiplex PCR, and TCRdb's table has in-frame clones only and misses some. V and J calls and clone size come straight from that table; D and trimming were deduced from the DNA. There are roughly 1.4 million clones in the sample; about 98.5% occur only once, and approximately 0.4% lies in the top ten. Partitioning of CD4+ cells yielded a CD45RA+ naive subset and a CD45RA-negative memory subset. The chain uses TRBV11-3 and TRBJ1-1; no clear D gene. This TCR was sampled from a man aged 25 to 40 in good health. Sequenced: naive CD4+ T cells sorted from blood. Subset here: CD45RA+ positively selected. CDR3 sequence: CASSLTGAGSEAFF. In DNA form, the CDR3 reads TGTGCCAGCAGCTTAACCGGCGCGGGTTCTGAAGCTTTCTTT.